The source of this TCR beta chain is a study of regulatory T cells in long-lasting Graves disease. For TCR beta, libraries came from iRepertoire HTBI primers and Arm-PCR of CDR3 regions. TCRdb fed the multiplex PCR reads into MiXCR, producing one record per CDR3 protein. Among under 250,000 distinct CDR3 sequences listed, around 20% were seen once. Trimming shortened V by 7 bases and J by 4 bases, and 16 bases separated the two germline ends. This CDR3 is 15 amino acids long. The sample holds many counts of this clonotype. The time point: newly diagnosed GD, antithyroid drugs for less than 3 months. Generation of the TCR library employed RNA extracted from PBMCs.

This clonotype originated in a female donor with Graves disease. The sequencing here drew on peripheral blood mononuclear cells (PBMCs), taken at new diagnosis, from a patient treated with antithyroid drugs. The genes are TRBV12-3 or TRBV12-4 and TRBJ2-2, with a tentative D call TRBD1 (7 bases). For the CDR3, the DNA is TGTGCCAGCATCCAGGGGGGAAGGAGCACCGGGGAGCTGTTTTTT. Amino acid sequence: CASIQGGRSTGELFF.